This TCR beta chain was found in a study of shared clonotypes between healthy human individuals. There are 13 residues in the CDR3. Trimming took 3 bases from V and 2 from J, leaving 7 bases between them. Germline V lookup: CDR1 SGHTA, CDR2 FQGNSA. This clone has just a few counts. Unsorted PBMCs provided DNA that was sequenced on ten immunoSEQ deep assay plates. Here immunoSEQ multiplex PCR was the method, and the copy in TCRdb shows in-frame clones only, minus some. This sample has fewer than 650,000 clones, with 76% found just once. Healthy HIV-negative adults with no recent acute infections or vaccinations were recruited as donors.

This chain connects TRBV7-2 to TRBJ2-5, with D possibly called TRBD1 or TRBD2 (5 bases each). The clonotype was recovered from a woman aged 40 to 50 in good health. Some clones in this sample may be carry-over from other donors' samples. Sequencing input: PBMCs. Here the CDR3 DNA reads TGTGCCAGCAGCTTGGGACGGCAAGAGACCCAGTACTTC. As protein: CASSLGRQETQYF.